The 26 T cell receptor beta chains below all came from one sample that was sequenced in a study of control samples from healthy donors and cancer patients. The data were produced by immunoSEQ multiplex PCR, yet TCRdb's version contains in-frame clones alone and is incomplete. The table includes 110,000 to 150,000 clones, roughly 89% detected once. The sample consisted of blood. The receptors were gathered from a man aged 18 to 30 in good health.

CDR3 in amino acids: CASSLKDNEKLFF. The CDR3 DNA sequence: TGTGCCAGCAGCTTAAAGGATAATGAAAAACTGTTTTTT. The V gene is TRBV13, the J gene TRBJ1-4; the D is unclear. The V gene's germline CDR1 is PRHDT and CDR2 FYEKMQ (reference sequence). V was clipped by 2 bases and J by 4 bases, with 5 bases between them. The CDR3 is 13 residues long. Drawing the rest from reference TRBV13 and TRBJ1-4, the complete variable domain is AAGVIQSPRHLIKEKRETATLKCYPIPRHDTVYWYQQGPGQDPQFLISFYEKMQSDKGSIPDRFSAQQFSDYHSELNMSSLELGDSALYFCASSLKDNEKLFFGSGTQLSVL.

CDR3 DNA sequence: TGTGCCAGCAGTGAAACGGTGACACAGAGACGTGAAAAACTGTTTTTT. This codes for CASSETVTQRREKLFF. V is TRBV2 and J is TRBJ1-4; the D is unclear. The ends were cut back, 2 bases at V and 7 bases at J, with 17 bases in the middle. CDR1 and CDR2 from the germline V gene are SNHLY and FYNNEI. CDR3 length: 16 residues.

The gene calls are TRBV6-5 and TRBJ2-2, with D uncertain. The germline CDR1 and CDR2 sequences are MNHEY and SVGAGI. CDR3 length equals 14 residues. Trimming pared 5 bases from V and 0 bases from J, leaving 7 bases between. CDR3 sequence (DNA): TGTGCCAGCAGTCCGGTCGCGAACACCGGGGAGCTGTTTTTT. It is translated as CASSPVANTGELFF.

The chain is built from TRBV7-9 and TRBJ2-3; 8 bases map to TRBD2. This CDR3 comprises 18 residues. V shed 4 bases, J shed 2 bases, and the junction held 14 bases outside the gene matches. CDR1 is SEHNR and CDR2 is FQNEAQ in the germline V gene (reference sequence). The CDR3 reads CASSSAAGTREDTDTQYF. CDR3 DNA sequence: TGTGCCAGCAGCTCAGCGGCCGGGACTAGGGAAGACACAGATACGCAGTATTTT. The variable domain in full, with the rest retrieved from reference TRBV7-9 and TRBJ2-3, is DTGVSQNPRHKITKRGQNVTFRCDPISEHNRLYWYRQTLGQGPEFLTYFQNEAQLEKSRLLSDRFSAERPKGSFSTLEIQRTEQGDSAMYLCASSSAAGTREDTDTQYFGPGTRLTVL.

This clone is a singleton in its sample. The chain has TRBV7-9 and TRBJ1-5, with TRBD1 matching over 7 bases. Germline assignment: CDR1 SEHNR and CDR2 FQNEAQ (reference sequence). CDR3 length equals 15 residues. The junction had 9 bases not matched to a gene; V was cut back by 3 bases and J by 7 bases. DNA for the CDR3: TGTGCCAGCAGCTTGGGTACAGGGGTAGAGCAGCCCCAGCATTTT. Amino acids: CASSLGTGVEQPQHF.

The gene calls are TRBV7-6 and TRBJ2-7, with 12 bases aligning to TRBD2. The CDR3 runs 16 residues. CDR1 and CDR2 (germline): SGHVS, FNYEAQ. The ends lost 5 bases at V and 1 base at J; junction bases unmatched: 6. CDR3 region: CASSHMTSGGSYEQYF. The CDR3 coding sequence is TGTGCCAGCAGCCACATGACTAGCGGGGGATCCTACGAGCAGTACTTC.

Notes on this clone: Distinct nucleotide sequences in the sample also encode this CDR3. The rearrangement links TRBV30 to TRBJ1-5, with D hard to call. This CDR3 has 13 residues. The germline CDR1 and CDR2 sequences are GTSNPN and SVGIG (reference sequence). Trimming pared 0 bases from V and 3 bases from J, leaving 6 bases between. The CDR3 here is CAWSVRDNQPQHF. The CDR3 coding sequence is TGTGCCTGGAGTGTAAGGGACAATCAGCCCCAGCATTTT.

This chain connects TRBV28 to TRBJ1-5; 12 nucleotides agree with TRBD1. The length of the CDR3 is 19 residues. Per germline, CDR1 MDHEN and CDR2 SYDVKM. V was pared by 5 bases and J by 2 bases, with 13 bases of the junction left unmatched. The CDR3 here is CASSPRLGQGAFGNQPQHF. The DNA of the CDR3 is TGTGCCAGCAGTCCCCGTCTGGGACAGGGGGCATTTGGCAATCAGCCCCAGCATTTT.

The rearrangement uses TRBV7-2 and TRBJ1-2; the D gene is possibly TRBD1 (6 bases). The V gene's germline CDR1 is SGHTA and CDR2 FQGNSA. The CDR3 spans 18 residues. V was clipped by 1 base and J by 1 base, with 19 bases between them. CDR3 nucleotide sequence: TGTGCCAGCAGCTTAGTCTACAGGGAAATTCACCTTAACTATGGCTACACCTTC. Protein product: CASSLVYREIHLNYGYTF.

CDR3 residues: CASSLGLAGAQETQYF. The DNA for the CDR3 is TGTGCCAGCAGCTTGGGACTAGCGGGGGCACAAGAGACCCAGTACTTC. V gene TRBV5-5 combines with J gene TRBJ2-5; 12 nucleotides align to TRBD2. The CDR3 is made up of 16 amino acids. The V gene end was trimmed by 0 bases and the J gene end by 2 bases; junction bases not matched to a gene: 2. Germline CDR1 is SGHKS and CDR2 is YYEKEE (reference sequence). The whole variable domain, remainder taken from reference TRBV5-5 and TRBJ2-5, is DAGVTQSPTHLIKTRGQQVTLRCSPISGHKSVSWYQQVLGQGPQFIFQYYEKEERGRGNFPDRFSARQFPNYSSELNVNALLLGDSALYLCASSLGLAGAQETQYFGPGTRLLVL.

The rearrangement joins TRBV30 to TRBJ2-2, with a possible D match to TRBD1 (6 bases). Germline assignment: CDR1 GTSNPN and CDR2 SVGIG (reference sequence). V was pared by 1 base and J by 6 bases, with 21 bases between. The CDR3 is 17 residues long. The CDR3 protein is CAWSERGRGAMAGELFF. CDR3 nucleotides: TGTGCCTGGAGTGAACGAGGCAGGGGTGCTATGGCCGGGGAGCTGTTTTTT.

This rearrangement joins TRBV10-3 to TRBJ1-1; D gene ambiguous. The V and J ends lost 11 bases and 0 bases respectively, with 13 bases between them. This CDR3 contains 13 residues. Germline values: CDR1 ENHRY, CDR2 SYGVKD. Here the CDR3 DNA reads TGTGCCTCCGTGGGTCAGTTGAACACTGAAGCTTTCTTT. This translates into CASVGQLNTEAFF.

In its sample, this clone was seen once. The chain uses TRBV9 and TRBJ1-2; TRBD1 matches at 8 bases. V shed 3 bases and J 0 bases; nucleotides not matched to a gene: 4. CDR1 is SGDLS, CDR2 YYNGEE, per germline. CDR3 length: 15 residues. CDR3 bases: TGTGCCAGCAGCGCCGGACAGGGACCTAACTATGGCTACACCTTC. Amino acids: CASSAGQGPNYGYTF.

The V call is TRBV6-6, the J call TRBJ1-6; 9 bases fit TRBD1. The CDR3 has 14 amino acids. Losses at the gene ends were 7 bases for V and 9 bases for J; bases not matched to a gene: 7. CDR1 is MNHNY, CDR2 SVGAGI, per germline (reference sequence). The CDR3 nucleotides are TGTGCCAGCATCCCTGGGACAGGGCTTTCACCCCTCCACTTT. It is translated as CASIPGTGLSPLHF.

The chain recombines TRBV27 with TRBJ2-1, with D possibly being TRBD2 (5 bases). The CDR3 is 13 amino acids. Looked up from germline, CDR1 is MNHEY and CDR2 is SMNVEV (reference sequence). V was shortened by 1 base and J by 7 bases, with 8 bases between the two germline ends. CDR3 coding DNA: TGTGCCAGCAGTTTATTCCGGGGAAATGAGCAGTTCTTC. Translation gives CASSLFRGNEQFF.

Here the CDR3 DNA reads TGTGCCAGCAGACGGAACACCGGGGAGCTGTTTTTT. Amino acids: CASRRNTGELFF. V is TRBV6-4 and J is TRBJ2-2; D unresolved. The CDR3 sequence is 12 residues long. From germline, CDR1 is MRHNA and CDR2 SNTAGT. The V gene lost 6 bases and the J gene lost 1 base, with 3 bases spanning the gap.

This clone was detected only once. The chain carries TRBV9 and TRBJ2-2; 7 nucleotides align to TRBD1. Germline V lookup: CDR1 SGDLS, CDR2 YYNGEE. The ends lost 5 bases at V and 5 bases at J; junction bases unmatched: 9. The CDR3 has 15 residues. The CDR3 sequence is CASRAQGLGTGELFF. In nucleotides, the CDR3 is TGTGCCAGCAGGGCACAGGGGCTGGGGACCGGGGAGCTGTTTTTT.

The rearrangement links TRBV9 to TRBJ2-2; D is ambiguous. Germline V gene sequence: CDR1 SGDLS, CDR2 YYNGEE. This CDR3 spans 14 amino acids. V lost 4 bases, J lost 1 base, and 8 bases lay in between. The CDR3 nucleotides are TGTGCCAGCAGCAGCTACTTGAACACCGGGGAGCTGTTTTTT. It codes for CASSSYLNTGELFF.

The chain has TRBV2 and TRBJ1-1; D is uncertain. V was pared by 8 bases and J by 0 bases, with 7 bases between. Germline V gene lookup returns CDR1 SNHLY and CDR2 FYNNEI. The CDR3 has 12 residues. This CDR3 is CASLRLNTEAFF. The CDR3 DNA sequence: TGTGCCAGCCTTAGACTGAACACTGAAGCTTTCTTT.

There are a few counts of this clone. The chain joins TRBV11-2 to TRBJ2-7, with 7 bases matching TRBD1. CDR1 and CDR2 (germline): SGHAT, FQNNGV. V shed 5 bases and J 2 bases; nucleotides not matched to a gene: 12. The CDR3 has 16 residues. The CDR3 DNA is TGTGCCAGCAGCCGTATCCCGGGACAGATAACCTACGAGCAGTACTTC. Translated, it gives CASSRIPGQITYEQYF.

The chain employs TRBV19 and TRBJ1-3, with TRBD1 identical over 7 bases. This CDR3 has 15 amino acids. CDR1 is LNHDA, CDR2 SQIVND, per germline (reference sequence). Trimming at V came to 5 bases and at J to 2 bases, leaving 6 bases not matched to a gene. The CDR3 DNA sequence: TGTGCCAGTAGTGTTCTGACAGGGACTGGAAACACCATATATTTT. As protein: CASSVLTGTGNTIYF.

V and J are TRBV19 and TRBJ1-1; D call uncertain. Germline V gives CDR1 LNHDA, CDR2 SQIVND (reference sequence). The CDR3 is 14 amino acids. The V end lost 3 bases, the J end lost 0 bases, and 8 bases lay between the germline ends. For the CDR3, the DNA is TGTGCCAGTAGTATCGCAGGCCTGAACACTGAAGCTTTCTTT. This encodes CASSIAGLNTEAFF.

This sequence joins TRBV28 and TRBJ1-2, with D possibly matching TRBD1 (6 bases). V lost 5 bases, J lost 8 bases, and 18 bases lay in between. The CDR3 totals 14 residues. Germline assignment: CDR1 MDHEN and CDR2 SYDVKM. CDR3 sequence (DNA): TGTGCCAGCAGTCACCCGTCGGGGGCAAGAGGCTACACCTTC. Its protein is CASSHPSGARGYTF.

This chain uses TRBV9 with TRBJ1-2; D is undetermined. The V end was cut by 0 bases, the J end by 4 bases, with 7 bases between. The germline CDR1 and CDR2 sequences are SGDLS and YYNGEE. This CDR3 contains 13 residues. In nucleotides, the CDR3 is TGTGCCAGCAGCGTAGGCGGGCCCTATGGCTACACCTTC. Translated: CASSVGGPYGYTF. The variable domain in full, with the rest retrieved from reference TRBV9 and TRBJ1-2, is DSGVTQTPKHLITATGQRVTLRCSPRSGDLSVYWYQQSLDQGLQFLIQYYNGEERAKGNILERFSAQQFPDLHSELNLSSLELGDSALYFCASSVGGPYGYTFGSGTRLTVV.

The CDR3 protein is CASSVGLAASLGYNEQFF. The CDR3 bases are TGTGCCAGCAGCGTGGGACTAGCAGCCAGCTTGGGTTACAATGAGCAGTTCTTC. The rearrangement links TRBV9 to TRBJ2-1; 9 positions agree with TRBD2. The CDR3 is 18 residues long. Germline values: CDR1 SGDLS, CDR2 YYNGEE. J was trimmed by 4 bases and V by 2 bases; bases with no gene match: 13. Together with reference TRBV9 and TRBJ2-1, the CDR3 gives the full variable domain: DSGVTQTPKHLITATGQRVTLRCSPRSGDLSVYWYQQSLDQGLQFLIQYYNGEERAKGNILERFSAQQFPDLHSELNLSSLELGDSALYFCASSVGLAASLGYNEQFFGPGTRLTVL.

The rearrangement joins TRBV4-1 to TRBJ2-5, with D possibly being TRBD2 (6 bases). There are 16 residues in the CDR3. Germline V gene data show CDR1 as MGHRA and CDR2 as YSYEKL. Trimming shortened V by 3 bases and J by 4 bases, and 18 bases separated the two germline ends. The CDR3 nucleotides read TGCGCCAGCAGCCAGGGCCCCCTGGTGGGGGGAGAGACCCAGTACTTC. Amino acids: CASSQGPLVGGETQYF.